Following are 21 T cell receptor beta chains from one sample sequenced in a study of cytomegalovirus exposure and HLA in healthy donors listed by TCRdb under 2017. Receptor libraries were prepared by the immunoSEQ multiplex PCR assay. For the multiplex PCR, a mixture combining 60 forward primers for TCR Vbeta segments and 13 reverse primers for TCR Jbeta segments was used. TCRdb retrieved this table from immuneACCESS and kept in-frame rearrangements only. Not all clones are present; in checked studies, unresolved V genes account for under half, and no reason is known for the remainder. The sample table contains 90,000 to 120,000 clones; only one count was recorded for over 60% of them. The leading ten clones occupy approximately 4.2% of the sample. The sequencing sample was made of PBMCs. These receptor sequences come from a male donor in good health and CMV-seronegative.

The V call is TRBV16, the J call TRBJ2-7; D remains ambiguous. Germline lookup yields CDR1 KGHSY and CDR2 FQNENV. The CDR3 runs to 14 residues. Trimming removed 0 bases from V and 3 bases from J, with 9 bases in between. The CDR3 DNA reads TGTGCCAGCAGCCAATCGGCTCTCCGCTACGAGCAGTACTTC. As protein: CASSQSALRYEQYF.

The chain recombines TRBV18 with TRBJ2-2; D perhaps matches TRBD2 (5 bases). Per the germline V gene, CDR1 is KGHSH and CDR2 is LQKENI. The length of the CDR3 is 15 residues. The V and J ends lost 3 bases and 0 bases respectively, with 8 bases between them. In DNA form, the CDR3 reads TGTGCCAGCTCACCCGGACTTACGAACACCGGGGAGCTGTTTTTT. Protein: CASSPGLTNTGELFF.

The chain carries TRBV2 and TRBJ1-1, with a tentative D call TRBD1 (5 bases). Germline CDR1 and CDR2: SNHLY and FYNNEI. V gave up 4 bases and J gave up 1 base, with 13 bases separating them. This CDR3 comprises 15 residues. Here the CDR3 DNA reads TGTGCCAGCAGTGGGGAGGCAGGGTGGAACACTGAAGCTTTCTTT. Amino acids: CASSGEAGWNTEAFF.

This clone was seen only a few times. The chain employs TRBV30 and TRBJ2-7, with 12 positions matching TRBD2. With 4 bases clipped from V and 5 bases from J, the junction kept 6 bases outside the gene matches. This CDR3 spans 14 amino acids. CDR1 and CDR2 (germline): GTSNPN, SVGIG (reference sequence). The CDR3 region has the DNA TGTGCCTGGACCCAGACTAGCGGGAGCGACGAGCAGTACTTC. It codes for CAWTQTSGSDEQYF.

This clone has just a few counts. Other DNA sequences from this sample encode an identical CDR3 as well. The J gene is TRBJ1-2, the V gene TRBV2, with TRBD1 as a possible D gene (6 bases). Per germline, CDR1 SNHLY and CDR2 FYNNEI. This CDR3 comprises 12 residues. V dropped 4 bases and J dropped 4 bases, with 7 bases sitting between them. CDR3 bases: TGTGCCAGCAGTGCGGACAGCTATGGCTACACCTTC. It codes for CASSADSYGYTF.

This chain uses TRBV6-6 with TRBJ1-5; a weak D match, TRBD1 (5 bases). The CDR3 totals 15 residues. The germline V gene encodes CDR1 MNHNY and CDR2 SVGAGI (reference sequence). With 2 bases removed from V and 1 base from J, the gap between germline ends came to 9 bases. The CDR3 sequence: CASSYPGGSNQPQHF. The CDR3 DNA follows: TGTGCCAGCAGTTACCCGGGGGGGAGCAATCAGCCCCAGCATTTT.

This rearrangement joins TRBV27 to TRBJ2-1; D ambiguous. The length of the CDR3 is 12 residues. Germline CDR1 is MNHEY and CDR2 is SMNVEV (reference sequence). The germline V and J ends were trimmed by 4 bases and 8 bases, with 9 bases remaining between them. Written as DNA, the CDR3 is TGTGCCAGCAGTTCGCCAATAGATGAGCAGTTCTTC. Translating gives CASSSPIDEQFF.

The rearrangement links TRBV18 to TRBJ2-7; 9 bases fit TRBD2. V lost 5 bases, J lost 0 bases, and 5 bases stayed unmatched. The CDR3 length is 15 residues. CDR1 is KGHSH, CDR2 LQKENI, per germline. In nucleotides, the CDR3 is TGTGCCAGCTCAGCCCTAGCGGGGTCCTCCTACGAGCAGTACTTC. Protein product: CASSALAGSSYEQYF.

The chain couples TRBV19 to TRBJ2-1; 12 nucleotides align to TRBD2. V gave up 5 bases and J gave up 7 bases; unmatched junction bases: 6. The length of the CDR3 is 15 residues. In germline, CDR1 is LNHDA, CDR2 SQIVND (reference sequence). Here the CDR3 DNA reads TGTGCCAGTAGTCCCCGACTAGCGGGAGAGAATGAGCAGTTCTTC. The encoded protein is CASSPRLAGENEQFF.

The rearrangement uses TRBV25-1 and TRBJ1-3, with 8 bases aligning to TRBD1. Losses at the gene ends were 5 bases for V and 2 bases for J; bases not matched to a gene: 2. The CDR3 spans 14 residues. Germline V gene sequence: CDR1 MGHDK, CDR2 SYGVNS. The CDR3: CASSKQGAGNTIYF. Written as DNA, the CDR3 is TGTGCCAGCAGTAAACAGGGGGCTGGAAACACCATATATTTT.

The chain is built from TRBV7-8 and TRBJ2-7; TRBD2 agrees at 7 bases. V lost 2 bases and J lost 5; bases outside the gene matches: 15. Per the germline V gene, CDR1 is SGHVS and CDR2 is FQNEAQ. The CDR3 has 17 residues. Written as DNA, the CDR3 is TGTGCCAGCAGCTTATCGAGGGTAGCGGGCACTCACCACGAGCAGTACTTC. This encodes CASSLSRVAGTHHEQYF.

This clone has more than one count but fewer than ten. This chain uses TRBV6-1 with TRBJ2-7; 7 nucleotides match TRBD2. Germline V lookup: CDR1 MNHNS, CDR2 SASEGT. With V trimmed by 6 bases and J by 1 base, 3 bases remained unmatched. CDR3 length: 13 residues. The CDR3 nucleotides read TGTGCCAGCAGAACGGGGGGTTCCTACGAGCAGTACTTC. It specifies CASRTGGSYEQYF.

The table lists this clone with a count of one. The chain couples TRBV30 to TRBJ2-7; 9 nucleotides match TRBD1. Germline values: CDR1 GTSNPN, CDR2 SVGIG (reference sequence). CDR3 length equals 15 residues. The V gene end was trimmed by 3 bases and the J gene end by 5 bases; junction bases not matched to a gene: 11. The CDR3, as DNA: TGTGCCTGGAGGGAGAAAGGACAGGGGAGGGACGAGCAGTACTTC. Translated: CAWREKGQGRDEQYF. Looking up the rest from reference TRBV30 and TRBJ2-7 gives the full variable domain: SQTIHQWPATLVQPVGSPLSLECTVEGTSNPNLYWYRQAAGRGLQLLFYSVGIGQISSEVPQNLSASRPQDRQFILSSKKLLLSDSGFYLCAWREKGQGRDEQYFGPGTRLTVT.

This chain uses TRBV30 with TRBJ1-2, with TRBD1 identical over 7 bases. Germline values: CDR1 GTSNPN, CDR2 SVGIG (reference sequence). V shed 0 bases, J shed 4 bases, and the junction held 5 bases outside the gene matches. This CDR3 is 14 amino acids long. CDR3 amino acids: CAWSVRGQIYGYTF. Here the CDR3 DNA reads TGTGCCTGGAGTGTAAGGGGACAGATCTATGGCTACACCTTC.

The CDR3 reads CASSSHGGPETQYF. The CDR3 region has the DNA TGTGCCAGCAGCTCCCACGGGGGGCCAGAGACCCAGTACTTC. This chain joins TRBV28 and TRBJ2-5, with D perhaps matching TRBD2 (7 bases). This CDR3 has 14 amino acids. Trimming stripped 6 bases from V and 4 bases from J, with 15 bases between. CDR1 MDHEN and CDR2 SYDVKM come from the germline V gene.

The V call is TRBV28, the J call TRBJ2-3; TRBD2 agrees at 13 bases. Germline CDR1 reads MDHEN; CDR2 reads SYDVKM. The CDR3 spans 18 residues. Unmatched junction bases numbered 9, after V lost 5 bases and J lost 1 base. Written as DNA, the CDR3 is TGTGCCAGCAGTGAAACTCGGACTAGCGGGAGTGGCACAGATACGCAGTATTTT. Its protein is CASSETRTSGSGTDTQYF.

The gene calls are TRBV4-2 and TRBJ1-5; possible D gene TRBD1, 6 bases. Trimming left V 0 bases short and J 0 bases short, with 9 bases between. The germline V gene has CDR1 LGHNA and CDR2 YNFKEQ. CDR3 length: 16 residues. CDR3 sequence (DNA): TGTGCCAGCAGCCAAGACAGGGGCTATAGCAATCAGCCCCAGCATTTT. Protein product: CASSQDRGYSNQPQHF.

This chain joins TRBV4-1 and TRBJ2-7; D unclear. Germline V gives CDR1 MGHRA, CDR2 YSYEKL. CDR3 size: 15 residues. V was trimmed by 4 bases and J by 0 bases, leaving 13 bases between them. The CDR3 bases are TGCGCCAGCAGCCCTTCGGGTGCAAGCTCCTACGAGCAGTACTTC. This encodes CASSPSGASSYEQYF.

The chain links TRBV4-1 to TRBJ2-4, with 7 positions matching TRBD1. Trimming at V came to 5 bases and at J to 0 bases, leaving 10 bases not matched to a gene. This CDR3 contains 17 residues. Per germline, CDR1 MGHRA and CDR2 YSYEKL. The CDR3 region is CASSERDRVGAKNIQYF. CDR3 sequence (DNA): TGCGCCAGCAGCGAACGAGACAGGGTGGGAGCCAAAAACATTCAGTACTTC.

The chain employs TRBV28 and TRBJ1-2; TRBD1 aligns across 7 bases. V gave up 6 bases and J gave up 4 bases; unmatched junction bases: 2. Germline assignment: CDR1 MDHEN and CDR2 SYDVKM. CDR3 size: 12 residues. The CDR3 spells CASRGQIYGYTF. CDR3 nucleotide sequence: TGTGCCAGCAGGGGACAGATCTATGGCTACACCTTC.

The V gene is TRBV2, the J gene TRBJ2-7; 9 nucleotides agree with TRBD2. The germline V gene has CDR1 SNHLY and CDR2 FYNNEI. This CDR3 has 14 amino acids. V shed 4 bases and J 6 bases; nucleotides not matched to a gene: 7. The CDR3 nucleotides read TGTGCCAGCAGTGGTATAGCGGGAGTCGGCGAGCAGTACTTC. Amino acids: CASSGIAGVGEQYF. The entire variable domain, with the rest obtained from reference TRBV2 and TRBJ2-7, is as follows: EPEVTQTPSHQVTQMGQEVILRCVPISNHLYFYWYRQILGQKVEFLVSFYNNEISEKSEIFDDQFSVERPDGSNFTLKIRSTKLEDSAMYFCASSGIAGVGEQYFGPGTRLTVT.